Shown below are 30 T cell receptor beta chains from a single sample sequenced in a study of T cells after yellow fever vaccination. Using its own MiXCR run on the 5' RACE reads, TCRdb lists one record per CDR3 protein. The data contain some 390,000 distinct CDR3 sequences, around a sixth of them singletons. The sequenced sample was PBMCs, obtained before the yellow fever booster vaccination. The receptors stem from a man between 18 and 29 years old who received the YFV17D yellow fever vaccine.

V gene TRBV7-9 combines with J gene TRBJ2-6; TRBD1 matches 8 bases. Germline V lookup: CDR1 SEHNR, CDR2 FQNEAQ (reference sequence). The V segment lost 2 bases and the J segment 2 bases; nucleotides outside the gene matches: 14. The CDR3 is made up of 20 amino acids. CDR3 DNA sequence: TGTGCCAGCAGCTTATGGGTTGGGACAGGAGGCCTCCCTGGGGCCAACGTCCTGACTTTC. Its translation: CASSLWVGTGGLPGANVLTF.

The gene calls are TRBV20-1 and TRBJ1-2; 7 bases map to TRBD1. CDR1 is DFQATT, CDR2 SNEGSKA, per germline (reference sequence). Losses at the gene ends were 5 bases for V and 2 bases for J; bases not matched to a gene: 2. This CDR3 is 12 amino acids long. CDR3 sequence: CSASTGNYGYTF. The CDR3 nucleotides are TGCAGTGCTTCGACAGGGAACTATGGCTACACCTTC.

The genes are TRBV5-1 and TRBJ1-2; 7 nucleotides match TRBD1. The CDR3 spans 17 residues. Germline V CDR1 and CDR2: SGHRS, YFSETQ. The ends lost 1 base at V and 0 bases at J; junction bases unmatched: 9. The CDR3 loop is CASSLIGQAYSNYGYTF. The CDR3, as DNA: TGCGCCAGCAGCTTGATAGGACAGGCGTATTCTAACTATGGCTACACCTTC.

V is TRBV7-2 and J is TRBJ2-3; 9 bases match TRBD2. Germline V gene lookup returns CDR1 SGHTA and CDR2 FQGNSA. The CDR3 contains 16 residues. The V segment lost 0 bases and the J segment 6 bases; nucleotides outside the gene matches: 7. CDR3 loop: CASSLAVRGGGDTQYF. Here the CDR3 DNA reads TGTGCCAGCAGCTTAGCGGTGCGGGGGGGCGGGGATACGCAGTATTTT. Using reference TRBV7-2 and TRBJ2-3 for the parts outside the CDR3, the full variable domain is GAGVSQSPSNKVTEKGKDVELRCDPISGHTALYWYRQSLGQGLEFLIYFQGNSAPDKSGLPSDRFSAERTGGSVSTLTIQRTQQEDSAVYLCASSLAVRGGGDTQYFGPGTRLTVL.

CDR3 DNA: TGCGCCAGCAGCCCCACAGGGGCCACAACCTATGGCTACACCTTC. This translates into CASSPTGATTYGYTF. This chain links TRBV5-1 with TRBJ1-2; 7 positions match TRBD1. The CDR3 consists of 15 residues. Germline V gives CDR1 SGHRS, CDR2 YFSETQ. The V and J ends lost 4 bases and 4 bases, in that order; junction bases with no gene match: 10.

This clonotype was detected only a few times. J is TRBJ2-3 and V is TRBV20-1; perhaps D is TRBD1 or TRBD2 (6 bases each). Germline CDR1 and CDR2: DFQATT and SNEGSKA (reference sequence). The CDR3 consists of 13 residues. V gave up 3 bases and J gave up 3 bases, with 10 bases separating them. CDR3 sequence: CSARRGATDTQYF. CDR3 coding DNA: TGCAGTGCTAGGAGGGGGGCTACAGATACGCAGTATTTT.

In this sample, this clonotype turned up a few times. V and J are TRBV25-1 and TRBJ2-5; TRBD1 matches 7 bases. CDR1 MGHDK and CDR2 SYGVNS come from the germline V gene. The trim removed 6 bases at V and 7 bases at J, leaving 11 bases unmatched. The CDR3 has 14 residues. CDR3 in amino acids: CASRKDRPLSTQYF. The CDR3 DNA reads TGTGCCAGCAGGAAGGACAGGCCCCTTTCGACCCAGTACTTC.

There are many counts of this clonotype. The gene calls are TRBV20-1 and TRBJ2-3; 11 bases are shared with TRBD2. The J segment lost 3 bases and the V segment lost 2 bases, leaving 4 bases of the junction unmatched. The CDR3 has 15 residues. The V gene's germline CDR1 is DFQATT and CDR2 SNEGSKA (reference sequence). In DNA form, the CDR3 reads TGCAGTGCTAGAAAGCTAGCGGGGGGTACAGATACGCAGTATTTT. This gives the protein CSARKLAGGTDTQYF.

This clonotype showed up just a few times. The chain recombines TRBV6-5 with TRBJ1-2; unclear D gene. Looked up from germline, CDR1 is MNHEY and CDR2 is SVGAGI. V lost 0 bases and J 0 bases, leaving 14 bases between the germline ends. The CDR3 loop spans 17 amino acids. CDR3 in amino acids: CASSYSGNHVTNYGYTF. CDR3 bases: TGTGCCAGCAGTTACTCAGGCAACCACGTTACTAACTATGGCTACACCTTC.

Ten or more counts support this clonotype. The CDR3 region has the DNA TGTGCCAGCAGCCTCCTACAGGGGGCTGGAAACACCATATATTTT. It codes for CASSLLQGAGNTIYF. This sequence joins TRBV6-5 and TRBJ1-3, with 8 bases aligning to TRBD1. The CDR3 length is 15 residues. Germline-derived CDR1 and CDR2 are MNHEY and SVGAGI. V lost 6 bases and J lost 2; bases outside the gene matches: 6.

This chain uses TRBV6-1 with TRBJ1-2, with 9 bases matching TRBD1. The CDR3 extends over 13 amino acids. Trimming took 4 bases from V and 10 from J; bases not matched to a gene: 7. Germline-derived CDR1 and CDR2 are MNHNS and SASEGT. As DNA, the CDR3 is TGTGCCAGCAGTGTGGTCGGACAGGGGCTCTACACCTTC. Translated: CASSVVGQGLYTF.

This clonotype came up a few times. The chain couples TRBV20-1 to TRBJ2-1; D remains ambiguous. The CDR3 has 13 residues. The germline V gene encodes CDR1 DFQATT and CDR2 SNEGSKA (reference sequence). V was clipped by 1 base and J by 4 bases, with 8 bases between them. CDR3 loop: CSARAGPYNEQFF. CDR3 DNA: TGCAGTGCTAGAGCCGGGCCTTACAATGAGCAGTTCTTC.

This clonotype was detected a few times. The CDR3 nucleotides read TGTGCCAGCAGTCCACCCGGGATGGGGGCACTTCAGTATTTT. Residues: CASSPPGMGALQYF. V gene TRBV28 combines with J gene TRBJ2-3; TRBD1 is a possible D gene (6 bases). Germline values: CDR1 MDHEN, CDR2 SYDVKM. The CDR3 is 14 amino acids. V lost 5 bases and J 12 bases, leaving 21 bases between the germline ends.

This clonotype was seen a few times. Here the CDR3 DNA reads TGCAGCGTTGACACCAGCTACAATGAGCAGTTCTTC. It encodes CSVDTSYNEQFF. V gene TRBV29-1 combines with J gene TRBJ2-1; D is ambiguous. The germline V and J ends were trimmed by 3 bases and 3 bases, with 6 bases remaining between them. CDR3 length equals 12 residues. Germline CDR1 and CDR2: SQVTM and ANQGSEA.

The gene calls are TRBV20-1 and TRBJ2-3; 12 bases are a match to TRBD2. Per the germline V gene, CDR1 is DFQATT and CDR2 is SNEGSKA (reference sequence). Germline trimming cut 1 base from V and 2 bases from J; bases unmatched to any gene: 4. This CDR3 region has 16 residues. In DNA, the CDR3 is TGCAGTGCTAGAGTTCGGACTAGCGGGGCCACAGATACGCAGTATTTT. It yields the protein CSARVRTSGATDTQYF.

The V and J genes are TRBV5-1 and TRBJ1-1, with 9 positions matching TRBD1. Germline V gives CDR1 SGHRS, CDR2 YFSETQ. V was pared by 4 bases and J by 4 bases, with 5 bases of the junction left unmatched. This CDR3 spans 14 amino acids. The CDR3 sequence: CASSGDRVLTEAFF. CDR3 in DNA: TGCGCCAGCAGCGGGGACAGGGTACTCACTGAAGCTTTCTTT.

This clonotype was counted between two and nine times. V gene TRBV5-6 combines with J gene TRBJ1-4, with no clear D. This CDR3 is built from 13 residues. Per the germline V gene, CDR1 is SGHDT and CDR2 is YYEEEE. The ends were cut back, 0 bases at V and 8 bases at J, with 8 bases in the middle. CDR3 residues: CASSLGAEEKLFF. The DNA of the CDR3 is TGTGCCAGCAGCTTGGGGGCGGAAGAAAAACTGTTTTTT.

This clonotype was observed a few times. The rearrangement joins TRBV7-9 to TRBJ1-1, with 8 nucleotides matching TRBD1. The CDR3 totals 15 residues. Trimming cost V 4 bases and J 0 bases; bases outside gene matches: 4. In germline, CDR1 is SEHNR, CDR2 FQNEAQ (reference sequence). CDR3 sequence reads: CASSSTGGLNTEAFF. Written as DNA, the CDR3 is TGTGCCAGCAGCTCTACAGGGGGTTTGAACACTGAAGCTTTCTTT.

The chain employs TRBV5-1 and TRBJ2-3; D is possibly TRBD2 (7 bases). CDR3 size: 15 residues. Trimming stripped 4 bases from V and 4 bases from J, with 16 bases between. Germline assignment: CDR1 SGHRS and CDR2 YFSETQ. The CDR3 coding sequence is TGCGCCAGCAGCCTGTGGGTGGGGGGGCCAGATACGCAGTATTTT. This gives the protein CASSLWVGGPDTQYF.

There are a few counts of this clonotype. CDR3 sequence reads: CATGVRMNTEAFF. The CDR3 DNA reads as TGTGCCACCGGAGTAAGGATGAACACTGAAGCTTTCTTT. This rearrangement joins TRBV7-9 to TRBJ1-1, with no clear D. CDR3 length equals 13 residues. V was pared by 10 bases and J by 0 bases, with 12 bases between. The germline V gene encodes CDR1 SEHNR and CDR2 FQNEAQ (reference sequence).

This clonotype came up a few times. This chain connects TRBV3-1 to TRBJ1-2; D gene uncertain. Trimming took 4 bases from V and 7 from J, leaving 16 bases between them. Per the germline V gene, CDR1 is LGHDT and CDR2 is YNNKEL (reference sequence). The CDR3 is 14 residues long. The CDR3 nucleotides are TGTGCCAGCAGCCCCGGAGGAGGGTTTGTTGGCTACACCTTC. Amino acid sequence: CASSPGGGFVGYTF.

This clonotype turned up a few times. The V and J genes are TRBV7-9 and TRBJ1-3; TRBD1 is a possible D gene (5 bases). The CDR3 is 11 amino acids. The V and J ends lost 10 bases and 4 bases respectively, with 8 bases between them. The V gene's germline CDR1 is SEHNR and CDR2 FQNEAQ (reference sequence). The CDR3 region is CATSGGNTIYF. The CDR3 DNA reads TGTGCCACATCAGGGGGAAACACCATATATTTT.

The chain uses TRBV20-1 and TRBJ2-7; D unclear. The CDR3 is 14 residues long. CDR1 and CDR2 (germline): DFQATT, SNEGSKA (reference sequence). V lost 0 bases and J 3 bases, leaving 12 bases between the germline ends. The CDR3 DNA sequence: TGCAGTGCTAGAGATTCCCGCGCGAACTACGAGCAGTACGTC. Amino acid sequence: CSARDSRANYEQYV.

This chain links TRBV9 with TRBJ1-2; no reliable D call. The CDR3 is 13 residues long. CDR1 SGDLS and CDR2 YYNGEE come from the germline V gene. V lost 3 bases and J 8 bases, leaving 14 bases between the germline ends. In DNA form, the CDR3 reads TGTGCCAGCAGCGCGTTTAACTTACGCGGCTACACCTTC. Protein: CASSAFNLRGYTF.

Only a few counts were recorded for this clonotype. The chain is built from TRBV12-3 or TRBV12-4 and TRBJ1-1; the D is unclear. The germline V and J ends were trimmed by 7 bases and 1 base, with 7 bases remaining between them. The CDR3 sequence is 12 residues long. The CDR3 loop reads CASNLGNTEAFF. The CDR3 DNA sequence: TGTGCCAGCAACTTAGGGAACACTGAAGCTTTCTTT.

This clonotype turned up a few times. Here the CDR3 reads CSARTGTGLYGYTF. CDR3 in DNA: TGCAGCGCCAGGACCGGGACAGGGCTTTACGGCTACACCTTC. V is TRBV29-1 and J is TRBJ1-2, with 9 bases lining up with TRBD1. Germline CDR1 and CDR2: SQVTM and ANQGSEA. V lost 7 bases, J lost 8 bases, and 14 bases stayed unmatched. CDR3 size: 14 residues. Drawing the rest from reference TRBV29-1 and TRBJ1-2, the complete variable domain is SAVISQKPSRDICQRGTSLTIQCQVDSQVTMMFWYRQQPGQSLTLIATANQGSEATYESGFVIDKFPISRPNLTFSTLTVSNMSPEDSSIYLCSARTGTGLYGYTFGSGTRLTVV.

This chain connects TRBV6-1 to TRBJ2-6; D is undetermined. The ends were cut back, 8 bases at V and 4 bases at J, with 6 bases in the middle. Per the germline V gene, CDR1 is MNHNS and CDR2 is SASEGT. This CDR3 comprises 12 residues. CDR3 sequence reads: CASVDGANVLTF. The CDR3 DNA is TGTGCCAGCGTGGACGGGGCCAACGTCCTGACTTTC.

V is TRBV7-3 and J is TRBJ2-1, with TRBD2 identical over 11 bases. Germline assignment: CDR1 SGHTA and CDR2 FQGTGA. The V and J ends lost 5 bases and 7 bases, in that order; junction bases with no gene match: 19. The CDR3 spans 19 residues. CDR3 DNA: TGTGCCAGCAGCCCCGACCCATGGTTAGCGGGGGGGCGAAAGAATGAGCAGTTCTTC. Amino acid sequence: CASSPDPWLAGGRKNEQFF.

CDR3 region: CAIRLAGDSYEQYF. CDR3 sequence (DNA): TGTGCCATCAGACTAGCGGGCGACTCCTACGAGCAGTACTTC. The genes are TRBV10-3 and TRBJ2-7; 9 bases are a match to TRBD2. The V gene's germline CDR1 is ENHRY and CDR2 SYGVKD. Losses at the gene ends were 6 bases for V and 0 bases for J; bases not matched to a gene: 3. The CDR3 extends over 14 amino acids.

This clonotype has a handful of counts. This chain joins TRBV5-5 and TRBJ2-1; 12 positions agree with TRBD2. Germline loops: CDR1 SGHKS, CDR2 YYEKEE (reference sequence). Trimming at V came to 3 bases and at J to 4 bases, leaving 5 bases not matched to a gene. The CDR3 totals 16 residues. CDR3 protein: CASSSRLAGAYNEQFF. Here the CDR3 DNA reads TGTGCCAGCAGCTCTCGACTAGCGGGGGCATACAATGAGCAGTTCTTC.